This is a list of T cell receptor beta chains from one sample in a study of T cells in Graves' hyperthyroidism and ophthalmopathy. TCRdb re-called the multiplex PCR reads with MiXCR, one entry per CDR3 protein. Of roughly 520,000 distinct CDR3 sequences in the sample, approximately 25% are singletons; the top ten hold 11%. The sequenced sample was blood. These receptors were taken from a woman between 25 and 40 years old with Graves' ophthalmopathy. CDR3s include the opening cysteine and the closing phenylalanine or tryptophan. The D gene is left open where the match is weak. The size field is filled for only some rows; it gives once, few, many or a size class.

TRBV4-1	-	TRBD1	TRBJ1-5	TGCGCCAGCAGCCAACCCGGACAGGTGTTCCGTCATCAGCCCCAGCATTTT	CASSQPGQVFRHQPQHF
TRBV13	-	TRBD1	TRBJ2-1	TGTGCCAGCAGCTTAAGGGGGCACAGTGAGCAGTTCTTC	CASSLRGHSEQFF
TRBV2	many	-	TRBJ1-2	TGTGCCAGCAGTGAAGGAATGATCTATGGCTACACCTTC	CASSEGMIYGYTF
TRBV12-3/TRBV12-4	once	-	TRBJ1-2	TGTGCCAGCTGTTGGAGGAAACACTATGGCTATACCTTC	CASCWRKHYGYTF
TRBV20-1	many	TRBD1	TRBJ1-5	TGCAGTGGCCTGGGACAGGCCAATCAGCCCCAGCATTTT	CSGLGQANQPQHF
TRBV20-1	-	TRBD2	TRBJ2-7	TGCAGTGCGCCCCAATCTAGCGGCAGCTCCTACGAGCAGTACTTC	CSAPQSSGSSYEQYF
TRBV20-1	-	TRBD1	TRBJ1-1	TGCAGTGCTAGAGATCGTAGGGGGCGGAACACTGAAGCTTTCTTT	CSARDRRGRNTEAFF
TRBV6-1	many	-	TRBJ1-1	TGTGCCAGCAGTGAAGTAACTGGCAGGGTGACTGAAGCTTTCTTT	CASSEVTGRVTEAFF
TRBV10-3	-	-	TRBJ1-5	TGTGCCACCAGGCGGGCGGTTAATAGCAATCAGCCCCAGCATTTT	CATRRAVNSNQPQHF
TRBV7-9	many	TRBD1	TRBJ2-7	TGTGCCAGCAGCTTAGGACAGGGGCCCTCCTACGAGCAGTACTTC	CASSLGQGPSYEQYF
TRBV9	-	TRBD1	TRBJ1-6	TGTGCCAGCAGCCCTCGGGACAGGGACGGTTCACCCCTCCACTTT	CASSPRDRDGSPLHF
TRBV6-2/TRBV6-3	many	-	TRBJ1-1	TGTGCCAGCACCGAGTCGAGGAGCGGCACTGAAGCTTTCTTT	CASTESRSGTEAFF
TRBV20-1	many	-	TRBJ2-7	TGCAGTGCTTCACGCCGGACAGCCTACGAGCAGTACTTC	CSASRRTAYEQYF
TRBV11-2	-	-	TRBJ2-1	TGTGCCAGCAGCCCCCGGGACACCTACAATGAGCAGTTCTTC	CASSPRDTYNEQFF
TRBV7-8	-	-	TRBJ1-1	TGTGCCAGCAGCTTAGGGGGACGGGTCTTTATGAACACTGAAGCTTTCTTT	CASSLGGRVFMNTEAFF
TRBV12-3/TRBV12-4	many	TRBD1	TRBJ2-2	TGTGCCAGCAGAGGACAGGGGGCGGGCACCGGGGAGCTGTTTTTT	CASRGQGAGTGELFF
TRBV20-1	-	TRBD1	TRBJ1-1	TGCAGTGCTAGAGATGGGGGACAGGGCGAGACTGAAGCTTTCTTT	CSARDGGQGETEAFF
TRBV7-3	many	TRBD2	TRBJ2-7	TGTGCCAGCAGCTCGCAGGGAGGGGAGGCCTACGAGCAGTACTTC	CASSSQGGEAYEQYF
TRBV6-5	few	-	TRBJ2-7	TGTGCCAGCAGTTACGCCAGGGGAAGCTCCTACGAGCAGTACTTC	CASSYARGSSYEQYF
TRBV11-1	few	-	TRBJ2-7	TGTGCCAGCAGCTTATTCCCTGGGGTATCCTACGAGCAGTACTTC	CASSLFPGVSYEQYF
TRBV6-1	-	-	TRBJ1-2	TGTGCCAGCAGCCCAGGACTGCCGTATGGCTACACCTTC	CASSPGLPYGYTF
TRBV7-3	many	-	TRBJ1-3	TGTGCCAGCAGCTTATACGACAGGAGCTATGGGCCATCTGGAAACACCATATATTTT	CASSLYDRSYGPSGNTIYF
TRBV12-3/TRBV12-4	-	-	TRBJ1-2	TGTGCCAGCAGTTCGAAGATCGATGGCTACACCTTC	CASSSKIDGYTF
TRBV10-3	few	TRBD1	TRBJ1-1	TGTGCCACCAAGACAGGGGGAAACACTGAAGCTTTCTTT	CATKTGGNTEAFF
TRBV6-1	many	TRBD1	TRBJ2-2	TGTGCCAGCAGTGAAAGGCACCCGGGACAGGGGAAGACCGGGGAGCTGTTTTTT	CASSERHPGQGKTGELFF
TRBV12-3/TRBV12-4	many	TRBD1	TRBJ1-2	TGTGCCAGCAGTAGCCCCGGGACAGGTCACTATGGCTACACCTTC	CASSSPGTGHYGYTF
TRBV20-1	many	TRBD2	TRBJ2-7	TGCAGTGGTTTGGGGGGGAGCGACTACGAGCAGTACTTC	CSGLGGSDYEQYF
TRBV6-1	once	TRBD1	TRBJ2-7	TGTGCCAGCAGTGGGGGACAGGTCCTGAACGAGCAGTACTTC	CASSGGQVLNEQYF
TRBV5-1	-	-	TRBJ1-2	TGCGCCAGCAGCATTGGGGGGGGCGCGGGCTACACCTTC	CASSIGGGAGYTF
TRBV27	many	-	TRBJ2-7	TGTGCCAGCAGTTCCGGACACGATCTCTACGAGCAGTACTTC	CASSSGHDLYEQYF
TRBV6-1	many	-	TRBJ1-1	TGTGCCACCGGGTTGGGAGACACTGAAGCTTTCTTT	CATGLGDTEAFF
TRBV6-1	-	TRBD2	TRBJ2-7	TGTGCCAGCAGCCCCCGGGAGGTTTCCTACGAGCAGTACTTC	CASSPREVSYEQYF
TRBV9	many	-	TRBJ2-7	TGTGCCAGCAGTTATTACACCGGGAGCGAGCAGTACTTC	CASSYYTGSEQYF
TRBV6-2/TRBV6-3	few	-	TRBJ1-1	TGTGCCAGCAGTTACCGCGATCTACAAGCTTTCTTT	CASSYRDLQAFF
TRBV6-1	-	-	TRBJ2-5	TGTGCCAGCAGTGACATGGGACTTACACAAGAGACCCAGTACTTC	CASSDMGLTQETQYF
TRBV6-2/TRBV6-3	many	TRBD1	TRBJ1-1	TGTGCCAGCAGTCATCCCGACAGGGTGAACACTGAAGCTTTCTTT	CASSHPDRVNTEAFF
TRBV12-3/TRBV12-4	few	-	TRBJ2-7	TGTGCCAGCAGATTGACAGCACAAAAACCCTACGAGCAGTACTTC	CASRLTAQKPYEQYF